This T cell receptor beta chain originates from a study of PD-1 blockade in classical Hodgkin lymphoma. Study observations and caveats: Before treatment, complete responders showed about the same diversity as newly diagnosed patients.

Each patient experienced a relapse that followed autologous stem cell transplantation, and brentuximab vedotin exposure varied. V was trimmed by 5 bases and J by 2 bases, leaving 12 bases between them. The germline gives CDR1 SGHTA, CDR2 FQGTGA. This CDR3 contains 15 residues. Clones were read by immunoSEQ multiplex PCR, and TCRdb kept only the in-frame ones, dropping some. The sample contains tens of thousands of clones, around 80% of which appear only once. To note about this clone: Its specificity is unknown.

The sequence came from a human donor with classical Hodgkin lymphoma. The rearrangement joins TRBV7-3 to TRBJ2-2, with a weak D call TRBD2 (6 bases). Sequences were derived from peripheral blood mononuclear cells (PBMCs), sampled before the second cycle of nivolumab. CDR3 sequence (DNA): TGTGCCAGCAGCCCCTTAGCGGCCAACACCGGGGAGCTGTTTTTT. This codes for CASSPLAANTGELFF.